A selection of T cell receptor beta chains follows, all from one sample in a study of response to subunit inactivated influenza vaccine. TCRdb re-called the RT-PCR reads with MiXCR, one entry per CDR3 protein. This table holds 860,000 or so distinct CDR3 sequences, 21% found once. The source material was PBMCs from blood, sampled about 5 days after vaccination. The source is a man aged 45 to 65 who received an inactivated influenza vaccine. Each CDR3 is given with its conserved first and last residue. A D gene is named only where the DNA matches it firmly. Some rows have no size entry. The others give once, few or many, or a class for an expanded clone.

v_gene	j_gene	d_gene	abundance	CDR3aa	CDR3nt
TRBV10-3	TRBJ2-3	-	few	CAISASVVTQYF	TGTGCCATCAGTGCTAGCGTTGTTACGCAGTATTTT
TRBV5-1	TRBJ1-1	-	-	CASSLAAVSEAFF	TGCGCCAGCAGCTTGGCCGCGGTATCTGAAGCTTTCTTT
TRBV7-2	TRBJ2-3	-	few	CASSLDVTQYF	TGTGCCAGCAGCTTAGATGTGACGCAGTATTTT
TRBV5-1	TRBJ1-1	-	-	CASSLAELRISNTEAFF	TGCGCCAGCAGCTTGGCCGAATTGAGGATTTCGAACACTGAAGCTTTCTTT
TRBV20-1	TRBJ2-7	TRBD2	few	CSARGSLAGEQYF	TGCAGTGCTAGAGGTTCACTAGCGGGTGAGCAGTACTTC
TRBV12-3/TRBV12-4	TRBJ2-5	TRBD1	many	CASSPGTDQETQYF	TGTGCCAGCAGTCCCGGGACAGATCAAGAGACCCAGTACTTC
TRBV28	TRBJ2-7	TRBD1	many	CASSLGGTGFYEQYF	TGTGCCAGCAGTTTAGGGGGGACAGGGTTCTACGAGCAGTACTTC
TRBV20-1	TRBJ1-2	TRBD1	-	CSVGDRGDYGYTF	TGCAGTGTGGGGGACAGGGGAGACTATGGCTACACCTTC
TRBV6-6	TRBJ2-4	TRBD2	-	CASMGGTKNIQYF	TGTGCCAGCATGGGAGGGACCAAAAACATTCAGTACTTC
TRBV7-9	TRBJ1-4	-	-	CASSFGRDGSEKLFF	TGTGCCAGCAGCTTTGGCAGGGACGGATCTGAAAAACTGTTTTTT
TRBV12-3/TRBV12-4	TRBJ1-3	-	-	CASSLPRGGVILSGNTIYF	TGTGCAAGCAGTTTACCCAGGGGAGGAGTAATCCTCTCTGGAAACACCATATATTTT
TRBV3-1	TRBJ1-4	-	-	CASSLRNEKLFF	TGTGCCAGCAGCCTCCGAAATGAAAAACTGTTTTTT
TRBV7-9	TRBJ2-7	-	few	CASSLGSGTGSEQYF	TGTGCCAGCAGCTTAGGATCGGGCACGGGGAGCGAGCAGTACTTC
TRBV5-1	TRBJ2-1	-	-	CASSLVRTAPGEQFF	TGCGCCAGCAGCTTGGTTAGGACAGCCCCCGGTGAGCAGTTCTTC
TRBV20-1	TRBJ2-3	-	-	CSAGRPGTDTQYF	TGCAGTGCTGGCCGACCGGGCACAGATACGCAGTATTTT
TRBV27	TRBJ1-1	-	few	CASSLSIWGRRNTEAFF	TGTGCCAGCAGTTTATCCATATGGGGCAGAAGGAACACTGAAGCTTTCTTT
TRBV9	TRBJ2-3	TRBD2	-	CASSVEGRGADTQYF	TGTGCCAGCAGCGTAGAAGGGAGGGGTGCAGATACGCAGTATTTT
TRBV28	TRBJ1-1	TRBD1	-	CASRTTGGRNTEAFF	TGTGCCAGCAGAACTACAGGGGGCCGGAACACTGAAGCTTTCTTT
TRBV12-3/TRBV12-4	TRBJ2-5	TRBD2	-	CASSFPQTSGDEQETQYF	TGTGCCAGCAGTTTTCCCCAGACTAGCGGGGACGAACAAGAGACCCAGTACTTC
TRBV20-1	TRBJ1-2	-	few	CSARGYGYTF	TGCAGTGCTAGAGGCTATGGCTACACCTTC
TRBV29-1	TRBJ2-6	-	-	CSVANSGANVLTF	TGCAGCGTTGCTAACTCTGGGGCCAACGTCCTGACTTTC
TRBV10-3	TRBJ2-6	TRBD1	-	CAITGQGAISGANVLTF	TGTGCCATCACCGGACAGGGGGCAATCTCTGGGGCCAACGTCCTGACTTTC
TRBV7-2	TRBJ2-1	-	-	CASSLSVPYNEQFF	TGTGCCAGCAGCCTTTCGGTTCCCTACAATGAGCAGTTCTTC
TRBV30	TRBJ1-1	-	-	CAWSQTVEVFF	TGTGCCTGGAGTCAAACAGTGGAAGTTTTCTTT
TRBV20-1	TRBJ2-2	-	many	CSARVSGTGELFF	TGCAGTGCTAGAGTGTCGGGCACCGGGGAGCTGTTTTTT
TRBV20-1	TRBJ2-4	TRBD1	-	CSASGPTGNAQYF	TGCAGTGCTTCCGGGCCGACAGGGAACGCTCAGTACTTC
TRBV2	TRBJ2-7	TRBD2	many	CASSPTSGSRYEQYF	TGTGCCAGCAGTCCTACTAGCGGGAGTAGATACGAGCAGTACTTC
TRBV7-9	TRBJ2-7	-	-	CASSIYQDRLYEQYF	TGTGCCAGCAGCATATACCAAGACAGGCTCTACGAGCAGTACTTC
TRBV12-3/TRBV12-4	TRBJ2-7	-	few	CASGRKFDEQYF	TGTGCCAGCGGCCGTAAGTTTGACGAGCAGTACTTC
TRBV4-1	TRBJ2-3	-	-	CASSQIGLRTDTQYF	TGCGCCAGCAGCCAAATAGGGCTGCGCACAGATACGCAGTATTTT
TRBV7-9	TRBJ2-3	-	-	CASSPLPGGPGTDTQYF	TGTGCCAGCAGTCCATTGCCTGGGGGCCCGGGGACAGATACGCAGTATTTT
TRBV12-3/TRBV12-4	TRBJ2-3	TRBD2	-	CASSLTSGTTDTQYF	TGTGCCAGCAGTTTAACTAGCGGGACCACAGATACGCAGTATTTT
TRBV15	TRBJ2-7	-	few	CATSRNRDRYYEQYF	TGTGCCACCAGCAGAAACCGGGACCGGTACTACGAGCAGTACTTC
TRBV7-6	TRBJ2-2	-	-	CASSPKGQNTGELFF	TGTGCCAGCAGCCCGAAAGGACAAAACACCGGGGAGCTGTTTTTT
TRBV29-1	TRBJ2-5	-	few	CSLRFGRETQYF	TGCAGCCTCAGGTTCGGACGGGAGACCCAGTACTTC
TRBV7-2	TRBJ2-1	TRBD2	many	CASSLSGTSGYNEQFF	TGTGCCAGCAGCTTGTCCGGGACTAGCGGGTACAATGAGCAGTTCTTC
TRBV10-3	TRBJ2-5	TRBD2	-	CATRTSGQETQYF	TGTGCCACCCGGACTAGCGGACAAGAGACCCAGTACTTC
TRBV4-2	TRBJ2-7	TRBD2	-	CASSPGQTSGGTYEQYF	TGTGCCAGCAGCCCAGGCCAGACTAGCGGGGGTACCTACGAGCAGTACTTC
TRBV7-2	TRBJ2-5	TRBD2	few	CASSQGLAGRETQYF	TGTGCCAGCAGCCAGGGACTAGCGGGGCGGGAGACCCAGTACTTC
TRBV7-6	TRBJ1-1	-	-	CASSLRGYDTEAFF	TGTGCCAGCAGCTTAAGAGGGTATGACACTGAAGCTTTCTTT
TRBV6-1	TRBJ1-1	-	few	CATGRGWLGSYTEAFF	TGTGCCACGGGCAGGGGATGGTTGGGGTCGTACACTGAAGCTTTCTTT
TRBV28	TRBJ2-3	-	few	CASNLRTDTQYF	TGTGCCAGCAACCTCCGCACAGATACGCAGTATTTT
TRBV20-1	TRBJ2-3	TRBD2	-	CSATSGGILDTQYF	TGCAGTGCTACTAGCGGGGGGATATTAGATACGCAGTATTTT
TRBV7-8	TRBJ2-3	TRBD2	-	CASIPGLAGADTQYF	TGTGCCAGCATTCCGGGACTAGCGGGAGCAGATACGCAGTATTTT
TRBV12-3/TRBV12-4	TRBJ2-7	-	-	CASRPNHSYEQYF	TGTGCCAGCAGGCCAAACCACTCCTACGAGCAGTACTTC
TRBV4-2	TRBJ2-1	-	many	CASSQDMAGWYNEQFF	TGTGCCAGCAGCCAAGATATGGCGGGGTGGTACAATGAGCAGTTCTTC
TRBV24-1	TRBJ2-1	TRBD2	few	CATSVTGGSNEQFF	TGTGCCACCAGTGTAACGGGAGGAAGCAATGAGCAGTTCTTC
TRBV5-5	TRBJ1-1	TRBD1	few	CASSLGRGRGTEAFF	TGTGCCAGCAGCTTGGGCAGGGGGCGAGGCACTGAAGCTTTCTTT
TRBV5-1	TRBJ2-1	TRBD1	few	CASKVAGGFDEQFF	TGCGCCAGCAAAGTCGCAGGGGGCTTCGATGAGCAGTTCTTC
TRBV9	TRBJ1-2	TRBD1	-	CASSVEWTGEYGYTF	TGTGCCAGCAGCGTAGAGTGGACAGGGGAATATGGCTACACCTTC
TRBV3-1	TRBJ2-1	TRBD1	-	CASGRQGYNEQFF	TGTGCCAGTGGAAGACAGGGATACAATGAGCAGTTCTTC
TRBV2	TRBJ2-1	TRBD1	-	CALSLPGQWGLYSYNEQFF	TGTGCCCTCAGTTTGCCGGGACAGTGGGGGCTTTACTCCTACAATGAGCAGTTCTTC
TRBV10-3	TRBJ2-1	TRBD1	-	CAISPSPGQGYNEQFF	TGTGCCATCAGTCCCTCACCGGGACAGGGCTACAATGAGCAGTTCTTC
TRBV24-1	TRBJ1-2	-	few	CATSDFASGYTF	TGTGCCACCAGTGATTTCGCCTCTGGCTACACCTTC
TRBV24-1	TRBJ1-2	TRBD1	-	CATSEHGQGVYGYTF	TGTGCCACCAGTGAACACGGACAGGGCGTCTATGGCTACACCTTC